The clone carrying this T cell receptor beta chain was found a few times. The data originate from a study of T cells in Graves' hyperthyroidism and ophthalmopathy. In the study overall: Blood was drawn when the patient was first diagnosed and still untreated.

Subjects aged 18 to 65 presented with newly diagnosed hyperthyroidism of less than 2 months' duration. Diagnostic assessment was based on clinical symptoms, serum thyroxine and TRAb, thyroid ultrasound and orbital computed tomography. The investigators amplified TCR beta CDR3 regions from RNA transcripts. Primed by the HTBI set, a first-round RT-PCR was run on the TCR CDR3. MiXCR, applied by TCRdb to the multiplex PCR reads, yields one record per CDR3 protein. The sample has roughly 740,000 distinct CDR3 sequences, over 15% seen once. The source is a man between 18 and 29 years old with Graves' hyperthyroidism. Material: blood.

As DNA, the CDR3 is TGCAGTGCTAGAGATCTGGGGACGGCTAACTATGGCTACACCTTC. It codes for CSARDLGTANYGYTF. The chain is built from TRBV20-1 and TRBJ1-2, with a weak D call TRBD1 (5 bases). Per the germline V gene, CDR1 is DFQATT and CDR2 is SNEGSKA (reference sequence). This CDR3 contains 15 residues. V was trimmed by 0 bases and J by 0 bases, leaving 11 bases between them.